Below are 27 T cell receptor beta chains sequenced from a single sample in a study of cytomegalovirus exposure and HLA in healthy donors. Amplification used 60 Vbeta primers and 13 Jbeta primers. Assay used: immunoSEQ multiplex PCR; TCRdb lists only in-frame clones, some missing. The sample has about 170,000 clones; 80% are singletons. Input material: PBMCs. Receptors were obtained from a woman between 45 and 65 years old in good health and CMV-seropositive.

CDR3 sequence: CASSDRKSNYGYTF. CDR3 coding DNA: TGCGCCAGCAGCGACAGAAAATCTAACTATGGCTACACCTTC. The chain has TRBV4-1 and TRBJ1-2, with a tentative D call TRBD1 (5 bases). Between the trimmed V and J ends, which lost 5 bases and 0 bases, there was a span of 10 bases. This CDR3 is built from 14 residues. The germline gives CDR1 MGHRA, CDR2 YSYEKL.

J is TRBJ2-7 and V is TRBV6-6; 7 bases match TRBD1. Trimming at V came to 2 bases and at J to 2 bases, leaving 6 bases not matched to a gene. Germline lookup yields CDR1 MNHNY and CDR2 SVGAGI (reference sequence). There are 15 residues in the CDR3. The CDR3 DNA sequence: TGTGCCAGCAGTTACGATGGGACAGTCGCCTACGAGCAGTACTTC. Its protein is CASSYDGTVAYEQYF.

This clone appeared once. The gene calls are TRBV7-2 and TRBJ1-5, with 8 nucleotides matching TRBD1. The CDR3 contains 15 residues. Germline loops: CDR1 SGHTA, CDR2 FQGNSA. V trimming: 3 bases; J trimming: 6 bases; junction bases outside the gene matches: 7. CDR3 residues: CASSLDTGGGQPQHF. CDR3 in DNA: TGTGCCAGCAGCTTGGATACAGGGGGGGGTCAGCCCCAGCATTTT.

The V call is TRBV6-6, the J call TRBJ1-2; 9 bases map to TRBD1. This CDR3 has 15 amino acids. Germline V gives CDR1 MNHNY, CDR2 SVGAGI (reference sequence). V gave up 6 bases and J gave up 5 bases; unmatched junction bases: 10. CDR3 coding DNA: TGTGCCAGCAGACGGGGGACAGGGTTATATTATGGCTACACCTTC. Residues: CASRRGTGLYYGYTF.

The chain employs TRBV7-2 and TRBJ2-1; no firm D call. CDR1 and CDR2 from the germline V gene are SGHTA and FQGNSA. V was cut by 3 bases and J by 7 bases, with 7 bases left in between. This CDR3 is 12 amino acids long. CDR3 coding DNA: TGTGCCAGCAGCTTTTACGGGAATGAGCAGTTCTTC. Translated, it gives CASSFYGNEQFF.

The gene calls are TRBV7-8 and TRBJ1-3; 12 nucleotides agree with TRBD1. The CDR3 runs 19 residues. V gave up 3 bases and J gave up 8 bases; unmatched junction bases: 17. Germline V gives CDR1 SGHVS, CDR2 FQNEAQ. CDR3 DNA: TGTGCCAGCAGCTTCAACCACGCCGGGACAGGGGGCGCGGCGGACACCATATATTTT. Protein sequence: CASSFNHAGTGGAADTIYF.

V is TRBV15 and J is TRBJ2-5; 10 nucleotides line up with TRBD1. Germline V lookup: CDR1 LNHNV, CDR2 YYDKDF (reference sequence). There are 14 residues in the CDR3. The junction had 5 bases not matched to a gene; V was cut back by 5 bases and J by 5 bases. Here the CDR3 reads CATSSRTGGETQYF. The CDR3 nucleotides are TGTGCCACCAGCTCTCGGACAGGGGGGGAGACCCAGTACTTC.

The chain recombines TRBV6-6 with TRBJ1-2, with D possibly being TRBD1 (6 bases). The CDR3 consists of 13 residues. The V and J ends lost 7 bases and 8 bases respectively, with 17 bases between them. Per the germline V gene, CDR1 is MNHNY and CDR2 is SVGAGI (reference sequence). This CDR3 is CASNPHRAGGYTF. CDR3 bases: TGTGCCAGCAATCCCCACAGGGCTGGGGGCTACACCTTC.

V usage is TRBV19 and J usage is TRBJ1-1, with 7 positions matching TRBD1. CDR3 length: 16 residues. V trimming: 6 bases; J trimming: 0 bases; junction bases outside the gene matches: 10. Germline V CDR1 and CDR2: LNHDA, SQIVND (reference sequence). DNA for the CDR3: TGTGCCAGTAGACCCGGGACAGCACGTATGAACACTGAAGCTTTCTTT. The encoded protein is CASRPGTARMNTEAFF.

V and J are TRBV5-1 and TRBJ2-1; 13 bases are a match to TRBD2. With 3 bases clipped from V and 8 bases from J, the junction kept 11 bases outside the gene matches. The CDR3 extends over 17 amino acids. The germline gives CDR1 SGHRS, CDR2 YFSETQ. CDR3 in amino acids: CASSSELGLAGNDEQFF. The CDR3 coding sequence is TGCGCCAGCAGCTCAGAACTGGGACTAGCGGGGAATGATGAGCAGTTCTTC.

V is TRBV4-3 and J is TRBJ2-3; perhaps TRBD1 as D (5 bases). From germline, CDR1 is LGHNA and CDR2 YSLEER. This CDR3 is 15 amino acids long. The V end lost 0 bases, the J end lost 0 bases, and 7 bases lay between the germline ends. The CDR3 coding sequence is TGCGCCAGCAGCCAAGACAGGGTGAGCACAGATACGCAGTATTTT. Translating gives CASSQDRVSTDTQYF.

The chain links TRBV29-1 to TRBJ2-1; the match to TRBD2 covers 10 bases. The CDR3 runs to 12 residues. The V gene end was trimmed by 6 bases and the J gene end by 9 bases; junction bases not matched to a gene: 5. Germline V lookup: CDR1 SQVTM, CDR2 ANQGSEA. CDR3: CSVRTSGAEQFF. The DNA of the CDR3 is TGCAGCGTGCGTACTAGCGGGGCTGAGCAGTTCTTC.

V usage is TRBV27 and J usage is TRBJ1-2; D perhaps matches TRBD1 (6 bases). V gave up 1 base and J gave up 2 bases, with 14 bases separating them. CDR1 is MNHEY and CDR2 is SMNVEV in the germline V gene (reference sequence). The CDR3 runs to 16 residues. The CDR3 nucleotides are TGTGCCAGCAGTTTATATCCCGCCACAGGGAACTATGGCTACACCTTC. Translated: CASSLYPATGNYGYTF.

The rearrangement joins TRBV7-2 to TRBJ2-1; D might be TRBD2 (6 bases). This CDR3 has 15 residues. CDR1 is SGHTA, CDR2 FQGNSA, per germline. V lost 5 bases and J lost 3, with 14 bases in between. The CDR3 spells CASSPDGGLYNEQFF. For the CDR3, the DNA is TGTGCCAGCAGCCCCGACGGGGGTCTCTACAATGAGCAGTTCTTC.

The genes are TRBV7-6 and TRBJ2-2; D is perhaps TRBD2 (6 bases). This CDR3 contains 15 residues. Trimming left V 5 bases short and J 4 bases short, with 14 bases between. Per the germline V gene, CDR1 is SGHVS and CDR2 is FNYEAQ. The DNA of the CDR3 is TGTGCCAGCAGCCCCCGGGGGACGAGCACCGGGGAGCTGTTTTTT. Its translation: CASSPRGTSTGELFF.

The chain recombines TRBV6-1 with TRBJ2-5, with TRBD1 matching 9 bases. The CDR3 extends over 17 amino acids. The V segment lost 4 bases and the J segment 1 base; nucleotides outside the gene matches: 10. Germline V gives CDR1 MNHNS, CDR2 SASEGT. The CDR3 DNA is TGTGCCAGCAGTGCACGAACATTGGACAGGGGCCAAGAGACCCAGTACTTC. Translating it yields CASSARTLDRGQETQYF.

This chain connects TRBV18 to TRBJ1-5; D is uncertain. CDR1 is KGHSH and CDR2 is LQKENI in the germline V gene. V lost 6 bases, J lost 0 bases, and 6 bases lay in between. The length of the CDR3 is 13 residues. CDR3 in amino acids: CASSQASNQPQHF. The CDR3 nucleotides are TGTGCCAGCTCGCAGGCTAGCAATCAGCCCCAGCATTTT.

This sequence joins TRBV7-6 and TRBJ2-2; unclear D gene. The ends were cut back, 7 bases at V and 6 bases at J, with 12 bases in the middle. Germline V gene lookup returns CDR1 SGHVS and CDR2 FNYEAQ. This CDR3 is 13 amino acids long. CDR3 nucleotides: TGTGCCAGCACCCCTCGTCTTTCCGGGGAGCTGTTTTTT. Translated, it gives CASTPRLSGELFF. The full variable domain, with the rest looked up from reference TRBV7-6 and TRBJ2-2, is GAGVSQSPRYKVTKRGQDVALRCDPISGHVSLYWYRQALGQGPEFLTYFNYEAQQDKSGLPNDRFSAERPEGSISTLTIQRTEQRDSAMYRCASTPRLSGELFFGEGSRLTVL.

The J gene is TRBJ1-4, the V gene TRBV19, with 9 bases that match TRBD1. Per germline, CDR1 LNHDA and CDR2 SQIVND (reference sequence). The trim removed 5 bases at V and 8 bases at J, leaving 6 bases unmatched. The CDR3 consists of 14 residues. CDR3 loop: CASSPGQGIEKLFF. The CDR3 DNA reads TGTGCCAGTAGTCCGGGACAGGGAATAGAAAAACTGTTTTTT.

The V call is TRBV7-9, the J call TRBJ2-1, with D perhaps matching TRBD2 (6 bases). The germline V gene encodes CDR1 SEHNR and CDR2 FQNEAQ (reference sequence). The CDR3 sequence is 15 residues long. V was trimmed by 5 bases and J by 5 bases, leaving 16 bases between them. CDR3 in DNA: TGTGCCAGCAGCCGGGGGAGGAGCTCACACAATGAGCAGTTCTTC. Amino acids: CASSRGRSSHNEQFF.

CDR3 bases: TGTGCCAGCAGCCAAGTGTCAGGGGTAGGCTACACCTTC. Its translation is CASSQVSGVGYTF. J is TRBJ1-2 and V is TRBV14, with a possible D match to TRBD1 (6 bases). Trimming removed 1 base at V and 8 bases at J, with 11 bases between. In germline, CDR1 is SGHDN, CDR2 FVKESK. This CDR3 contains 13 residues.

J is TRBJ2-2 and V is TRBV28; D not resolved. Germline V CDR1 and CDR2: MDHEN, SYDVKM. The CDR3 length is 13 residues. Trimming cost V 6 bases and J 6 bases, with 11 bases left between them. The CDR3 DNA reads as TGTGCCAGCAGGCCAATTGAGGCCGGGGAGCTGTTTTTT. It codes for CASRPIEAGELFF.

This clone was seen only a few times. This sequence joins TRBV27 and TRBJ1-3; 7 bases fit TRBD1. The J segment lost 0 bases and the V segment lost 5 bases, leaving 4 bases of the junction unmatched. This CDR3 region has 15 residues. Germline assignment: CDR1 MNHEY and CDR2 SMNVEV (reference sequence). The CDR3 nucleotides read TGTGCCAGCAGTCCGAACAGGGGCTCTGGAAACACCATATATTTT. Encoded protein: CASSPNRGSGNTIYF.

The chain recombines TRBV11-3 with TRBJ2-2; D is possibly TRBD1 (5 bases). V lost 3 bases to trimming and J lost 6 bases, with 11 bases between them. The CDR3 runs 14 residues. Germline CDR1 reads SGHNT; CDR2 reads YENEEA. The CDR3 DNA follows: TGTGCCAGCAGCTTGGGCAGGGCGTCCGGGGAGCTGTTTTTT. Encoded protein: CASSLGRASGELFF.

Only one count was recorded for this clone. J is TRBJ1-5 and V is TRBV30; TRBD1 matches at 10 bases. V gave up 1 base and J gave up 2 bases; unmatched junction bases: 2. Germline CDR1 GTSNPN, CDR2 SVGIG (reference sequence). The CDR3 totals 15 residues. CDR3 sequence (DNA): TGTGCCTGGAGTGGACAGGGGGCAGGCAATCAGCCCCAGCATTTT. Its translation: CAWSGQGAGNQPQHF.

This chain links TRBV2 with TRBJ2-7; tentative D call: TRBD2 (5 bases). Trimming cost V 10 bases and J 4 bases, with 29 bases left between them. From germline, CDR1 is SNHLY and CDR2 FYNNEI. This CDR3 region has 17 residues. The CDR3 DNA reads as TGTGCCATCTCCGTAGGGAGACGGCAGGCGCCCGTGTACGAGCAGTACTTC. Protein product: CAISVGRRQAPVYEQYF.

Of note for this clone: Germline and junction disagree at one end, which may indicate a read error. The rearrangement joins TRBV11-3 to TRBJ2-7; D is ambiguous. The germline V gene has CDR1 SGHNT and CDR2 YENEEA. The CDR3 is 16 residues long. Here the CDR3 DNA reads TGTGCCAGCAGCTTAGTGTCGTTGGTGGATAGCAGCCGCATGCACTTC. Translating gives CASSLVSLVDSSRMHF.